The rows below give T cell receptor beta chains drawn from one sample of a study of beta chain features in type 1 diabetes. Generated by immunoSEQ multiplex PCR, the TCRdb table keeps only in-frame clones and is missing some. This table holds hundreds of thousands of clones, approximately 10% found once. Sequences were obtained from naive CD4+ T cells from blood. The receptor source for this set is a man aged 25 to 40 with type 1 diabetes. Both conserved end residues are part of each CDR3. D genes are given only for firm matches. Where a row states a size, it is once, few, many or the class of an expanded clone; other rows omit it.

clone_size d_call j_call v_call cdr3_nt cdr3_aa
few TRBD1 TRBJ1-5 TRBV18 TGTGCCAGCTCAATCGGACAGGCCAGGCAGCCCCAGCATTTT CASSIGQARQPQHF
few - TRBJ2-7 TRBV7-2 TGTGCCAGCAGTGACAGGAGGAGCTCCTACGAGCAGTACTTC CASSDRRSSYEQYF
few TRBD1 TRBJ2-7 TRBV11-2 TGTGCCAGCAGGCCTACAGGGGGCGAGCAGTACTTC CASRPTGGEQYF
once - TRBJ1-1 TRBV7-2 TGTGCCAGCAGCTCCACAAGGTCAAGAGGCACTGAAGCTTTCTTT CASSSTRSRGTEAFF
few - TRBJ2-1 TRBV2 TGTGCCTCAGCGGAGCGGTGGACCTACAATGAGCAGTTCTTC CASAERWTYNEQFF
few - TRBJ2-5 TRBV7-3 TGTGCCAGCAGCTTACAGGGGAGAGAGACCCAGTACTTC CASSLQGRETQYF
- TRBD1 TRBJ2-1 TRBV7-9 TGTGCCAGCAGCTCCGACAGGGAACCCTACAATGAGCAGTTCTTC CASSSDREPYNEQFF
- TRBD1 TRBJ2-2 TRBV11-2 TGTGCCAGCAGCTTAGTCTTCGGGACAGCGAACACCGGGGAGCTGTTTTTT CASSLVFGTANTGELFF
- - TRBJ2-1 TRBV19 TGTGCCAGTTCAGTCCCAGGTTTCGGTGAGCAGTTCTTC CASSVPGFGEQFF
- - TRBJ1-1 TRBV30 TGTGCCTGGAGTGGGGGGGTAGGGGCTTTCTTT CAWSGGVGAFF
- - TRBJ2-7 TRBV7-9 TGTGCCAGCAGCTTAGTGGGCAGGGGAGAACAGTACTTC CASSLVGRGEQYF
- - TRBJ2-2 TRBV2 TGTGCCAGCGTAAGCGACCTCGCCGGGGAGCTGTTTTTT CASVSDLAGELFF
- - TRBJ2-3 TRBV7-9 TGTGCCAGCAGCTCGCGCCCAGATACGCAGTATTTT CASSSRPDTQYF
few TRBD2 TRBJ2-7 TRBV9 TGTGCCAGCAGCCCATGGGAGGGTCTCCCCTACGAGCAGTACTTC CASSPWEGLPYEQYF
once - TRBJ2-7 TRBV5-5 TGTGCCAGCAGCTTTGAGCAGCGGTCGGTGTACGAGCAGTACTTC CASSFEQRSVYEQYF
few - TRBJ1-2 TRBV4-2 TGTGCCAGCAGCCAAGGGGCAGATACCTATGGCTACACCTTC CASSQGADTYGYTF
- - TRBJ1-2 TRBV4-1 TGCGCCAGCAGCCAAGTTGGCAGATGGAACTATGGCTACACCTTC CASSQVGRWNYGYTF
few - TRBJ1-2 TRBV7-8 TGTGCCAGCAGCTTAGCGCCGACGGCGAGGGGCTACACCTTC CASSLAPTARGYTF
few TRBD2 TRBJ2-1 TRBV7-2 TGTGCCAGCAGCTTAGTTGGGACTAGCGGGGGGGGCTCCTACAATGAGCAGTTCTTC CASSLVGTSGGGSYNEQFF
few - TRBJ1-1 TRBV6-1 TGTGCCAGCAGCTATCTGACAGGTGAAGCTTTCTTT CASSYLTGEAFF
- - TRBJ2-2 TRBV5-6 TGTGCCAGCAACCGCCGGCGGGGTATGGCCGGGGAGCTGTTTTTT CASNRRRGMAGELFF
- - TRBJ2-6 TRBV19 TGTGCCAGTAGTATGACTAGGACTGGGGCCAACGTCCTGACTTTC CASSMTRTGANVLTF
few TRBD1 TRBJ1-2 TRBV27 TGTGCCAGCACCAAAGTCGGACAGGGGGTCGGCTACACCTTC CASTKVGQGVGYTF
once - TRBJ1-2 TRBV6-5 TGTGCCAGCAGTTCTGGAGTTGAATCGAGAGGCTACACCTTC CASSSGVESRGYTF
- - TRBJ2-1 TRBV11-2 TGTGCCAGCAGCCAACGGGGCTGGCGGGGCTCCTACAATGAGCAGTTCTTC CASSQRGWRGSYNEQFF
few - TRBJ2-5 TRBV19 TGTGCCAGTAGTCCCTACCCAGGGGTGGAGACCCAGTACTTC CASSPYPGVETQYF
- - TRBJ1-1 TRBV29-1 TGCAGCGTTGAAATGGGGCGTCCTGAAGCTTTCTTT CSVEMGRPEAFF
few TRBD1 TRBJ2-7 TRBV30 TGTGCCTGGAGCATGGGACAGTACGAGCAGTACTTC CAWSMGQYEQYF
few TRBD1 TRBJ1-5 TRBV6-5 TGTGCCAGCAGTTGGGACAGGGGCCAGCCCCAGCATTTT CASSWDRGQPQHF
- TRBD2 TRBJ2-1 TRBV5-1 TGCGCCAGCAGCCCAATCAAAGCGGGAGGTTACAATGAGCAGTTCTTC CASSPIKAGGYNEQFF
few TRBD1 TRBJ2-5 TRBV14 TGTGCCAGCAGCCATAACCGGGACAGGGGGCCGGAGACCCAGTACTTC CASSHNRDRGPETQYF
- - TRBJ2-7 TRBV9 TGTGCCAGCAGCGTAGCTGGGCAGAACGAGCAGTACTTC CASSVAGQNEQYF
- - TRBJ2-3 TRBV5-1 TGCGCCAGCACGGCCCCGGGGACAGATACGCAGTATTTT CASTAPGTDTQYF
- TRBD2 TRBJ2-3 TRBV18 TGTGCCAGCTCACAAGGACTAGCGGGGGGCACAGATACGCAGTATTTT CASSQGLAGGTDTQYF
few TRBD2 TRBJ2-7 TRBV4-2 TGTGCCAGCAGCCCCAGGACTAGCGGTTTCGAGCAGTACTTC CASSPRTSGFEQYF
few - TRBJ2-1 TRBV7-8 TGTGCCAGCAGCACAACCGGGACTGAAAATGAGCAGTTCTTC CASSTTGTENEQFF
few - TRBJ2-3 TRBV4-1 TGCGCCAGCAGCCAAGACGGTTTTAGCACAGATACGCAGTATTTT CASSQDGFSTDTQYF
- - TRBJ1-1 TRBV10-3 TGTGCCATCTCCGAATCGACAGTGAACACTGAAGCTTTCTTT CAISESTVNTEAFF
- TRBD2 TRBJ2-5 TRBV11-2 TGTGCCAGCAGCAAAGGGACTAGCGGGGGGGCGTGGGAGACCCAGTACTTC CASSKGTSGGAWETQYF
- - TRBJ2-4 TRBV2 TGTGCCAGCGGAAAGGAGTTTCTAGCCAAAAACATTCAGTACTTC CASGKEFLAKNIQYF
few TRBD2 TRBJ2-3 TRBV12-5 TGTGCTAGTTTGGCTAGCGGGGGGATAGGAGATACGCAGTATTTT CASLASGGIGDTQYF
- TRBD1 TRBJ2-2 TRBV7-3 TGTGCCAGCAGCACACAGGGGAGCTACGGGGAGCTGTTTTTT CASSTQGSYGELFF
- TRBD1 TRBJ1-2 TRBV7-2 TGTGCCAGCAGCTTAATGGGGACAGGGGGCGCGGGAGGCTACACCTTC CASSLMGTGGAGGYTF
few - TRBJ2-5 TRBV5-4 TGTGCCAGCAGCCGCGAGGGGACAATGGTCGAGGGGGCCCAGTACTTC CASSREGTMVEGAQYF
- - TRBJ2-3 TRBV15 TGTGCCACCAGCAGAACAAATACGCAGTATTTT CATSRTNTQYF
few - TRBJ1-2 TRBV2 TGTGCCAGCAGTTCCTCAGGGATTTCGAGTGGCTACACCTTC CASSSSGISSGYTF
few - TRBJ1-1 TRBV29-1 TGCAGCGTTGACCGGGGGGTAACTGAAGCTTTCTTT CSVDRGVTEAFF